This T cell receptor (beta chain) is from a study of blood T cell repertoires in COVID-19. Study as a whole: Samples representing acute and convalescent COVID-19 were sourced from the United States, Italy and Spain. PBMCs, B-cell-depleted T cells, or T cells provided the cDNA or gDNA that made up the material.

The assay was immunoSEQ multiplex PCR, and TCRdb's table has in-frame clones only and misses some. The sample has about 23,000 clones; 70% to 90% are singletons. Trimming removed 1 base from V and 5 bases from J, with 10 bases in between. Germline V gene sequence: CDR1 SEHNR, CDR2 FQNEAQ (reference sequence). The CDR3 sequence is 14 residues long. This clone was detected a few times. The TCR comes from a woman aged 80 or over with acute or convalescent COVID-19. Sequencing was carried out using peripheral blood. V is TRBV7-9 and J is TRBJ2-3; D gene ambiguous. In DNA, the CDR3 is TGTGCCAGCAGCTTAGGTAATTTAAAAGATACGCAGTATTTT. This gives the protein CASSLGNLKDTQYF.